This TCR beta chain came from a study of blood T cell repertoires in COVID-19. Study in general: Acute-phase and convalescent COVID-19 samples originated in the United States, Italy and Spain. T cells, B-cell-depleted T cells, or PBMCs supplied cDNA or gDNA.

Only in-frame clones appear in the TCRdb table, and some are missing; sequencing was by immunoSEQ multiplex PCR. The sample records around 250,000 clones, approximately 86% being singletons. V was pared by 3 bases and J by 5 bases, with 10 bases between. This CDR3 is 14 amino acids long. Germline CDR1 reads KGHSH; CDR2 reads LQKENI. This TCR was sampled from a woman in her 70s with active or convalescent COVID-19. The sequenced sample consisted of peripheral blood. The chain joins TRBV18 to TRBJ2-2; TRBD2 might be the D (6 bases). The CDR3, as DNA: TGTGCCAGCTCACCGGAGCGGGCTACCGGGGAGCTGTTTTTT. This gives the protein CASSPERATGELFF.